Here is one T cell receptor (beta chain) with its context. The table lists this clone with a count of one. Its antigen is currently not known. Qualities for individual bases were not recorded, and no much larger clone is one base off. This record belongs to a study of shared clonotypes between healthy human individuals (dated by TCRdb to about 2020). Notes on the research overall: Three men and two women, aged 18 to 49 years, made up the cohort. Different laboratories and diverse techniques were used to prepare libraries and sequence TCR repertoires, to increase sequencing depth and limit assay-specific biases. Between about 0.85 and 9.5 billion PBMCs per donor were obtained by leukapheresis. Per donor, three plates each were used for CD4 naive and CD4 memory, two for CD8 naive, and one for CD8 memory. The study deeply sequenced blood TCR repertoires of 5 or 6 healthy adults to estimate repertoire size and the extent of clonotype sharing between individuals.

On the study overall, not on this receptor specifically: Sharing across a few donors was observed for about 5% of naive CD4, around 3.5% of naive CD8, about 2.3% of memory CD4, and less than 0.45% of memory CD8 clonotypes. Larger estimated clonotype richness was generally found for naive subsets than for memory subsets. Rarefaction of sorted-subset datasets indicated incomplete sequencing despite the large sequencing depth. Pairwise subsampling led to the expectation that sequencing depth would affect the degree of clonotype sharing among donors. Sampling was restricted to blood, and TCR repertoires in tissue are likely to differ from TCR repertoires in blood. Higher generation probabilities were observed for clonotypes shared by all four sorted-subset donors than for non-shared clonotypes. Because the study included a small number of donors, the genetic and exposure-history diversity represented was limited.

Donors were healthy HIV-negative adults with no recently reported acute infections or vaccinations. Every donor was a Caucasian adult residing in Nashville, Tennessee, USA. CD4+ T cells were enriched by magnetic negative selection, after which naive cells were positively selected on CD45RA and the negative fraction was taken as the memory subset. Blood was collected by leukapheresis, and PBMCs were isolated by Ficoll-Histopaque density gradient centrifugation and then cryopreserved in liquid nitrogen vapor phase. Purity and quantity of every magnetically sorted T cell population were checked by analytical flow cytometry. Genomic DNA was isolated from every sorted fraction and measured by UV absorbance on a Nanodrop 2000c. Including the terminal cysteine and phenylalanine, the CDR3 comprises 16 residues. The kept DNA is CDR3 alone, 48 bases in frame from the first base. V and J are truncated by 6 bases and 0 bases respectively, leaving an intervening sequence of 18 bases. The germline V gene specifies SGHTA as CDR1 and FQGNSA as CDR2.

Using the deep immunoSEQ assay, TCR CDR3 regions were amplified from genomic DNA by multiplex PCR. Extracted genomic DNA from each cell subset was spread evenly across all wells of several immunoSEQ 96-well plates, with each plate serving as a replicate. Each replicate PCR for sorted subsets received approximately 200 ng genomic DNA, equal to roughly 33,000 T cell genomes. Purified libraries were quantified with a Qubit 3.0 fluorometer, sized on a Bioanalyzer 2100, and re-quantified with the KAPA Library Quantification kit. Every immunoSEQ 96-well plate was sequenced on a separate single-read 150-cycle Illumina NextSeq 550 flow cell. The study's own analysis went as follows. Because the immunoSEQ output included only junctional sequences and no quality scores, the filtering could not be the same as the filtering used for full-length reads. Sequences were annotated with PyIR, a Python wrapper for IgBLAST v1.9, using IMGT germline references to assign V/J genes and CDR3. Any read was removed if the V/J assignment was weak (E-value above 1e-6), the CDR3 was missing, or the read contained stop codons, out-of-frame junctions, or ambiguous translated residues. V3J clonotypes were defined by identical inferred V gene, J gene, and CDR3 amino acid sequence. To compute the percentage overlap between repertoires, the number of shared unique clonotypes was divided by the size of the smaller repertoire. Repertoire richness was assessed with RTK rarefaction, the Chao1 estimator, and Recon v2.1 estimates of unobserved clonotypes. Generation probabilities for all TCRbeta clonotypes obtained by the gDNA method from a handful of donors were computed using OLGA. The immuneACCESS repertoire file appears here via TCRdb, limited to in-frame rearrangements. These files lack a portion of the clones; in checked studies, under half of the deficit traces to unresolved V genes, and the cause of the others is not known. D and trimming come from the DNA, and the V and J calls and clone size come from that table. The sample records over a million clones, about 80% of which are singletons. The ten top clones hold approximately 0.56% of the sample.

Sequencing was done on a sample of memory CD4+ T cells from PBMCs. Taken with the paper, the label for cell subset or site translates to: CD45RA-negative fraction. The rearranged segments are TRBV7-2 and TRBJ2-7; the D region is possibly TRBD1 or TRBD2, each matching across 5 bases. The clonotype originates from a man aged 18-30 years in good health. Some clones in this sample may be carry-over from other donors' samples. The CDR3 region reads CASSPPAGTSSYEQYF. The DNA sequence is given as TGTGCCAGCAGTCCACCAGCCGGGACGAGCTCCTACGAGCAGTACTTC. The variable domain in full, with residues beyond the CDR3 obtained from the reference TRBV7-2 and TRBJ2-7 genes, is GAGVSQSPSNKVTEKGKDVELRCDPISGHTALYWYRQSLGQGLEFLIYFQGNSAPDKSGLPSDRFSAERTGGSVSTLTIQRTQQEDSAVYLCASSPPAGTSSYEQYFGPGTRLTVT.